This TCR beta chain was captured by sequencing in a study of shared clonotypes between healthy human individuals (dated by TCRdb to the early 2020s). As for the study more broadly: A couple of women and a few men aged 18 to 49 years were included in the cohort. Different laboratories and diverse techniques were used to prepare libraries and sequence TCR repertoires, to increase sequencing depth and limit assay-specific biases. For each donor, CD4 naive and CD4 memory were each given three plates, CD8 naive was given two plates, and CD8 memory was given one plate. Blood TCR repertoires of about five healthy adults were deeply sequenced to estimate repertoire size and the extent of clonotype sharing between individuals. Per donor, leukapheresis produced somewhere between about 0.94 and 8.9 billion PBMCs.

The paper's findings and limits, for the study overall: Naive subsets generally had larger estimated clonotype richness than memory subsets did. Even with the large sequencing depth, rarefaction of the sorted-subset datasets indicated that sequencing was incomplete. Pairwise subsampling indicated that sequencing depth was expected to affect the degree of clonotype sharing among donors. Because the study included a small number of donors, the genetic and exposure-history diversity represented was limited. Compared with non-shared clonotypes, the clonotypes found in all four sorted-subset donors had higher generation probabilities. Sampling was restricted to blood, and TCR repertoires in tissue are likely to differ from TCR repertoires in blood. Roughly 5.2% of naive CD4, approximately 3.7% of naive CD8, 2.3% of memory CD4, and more than 0.35% of memory CD8 clonotypes were shared across several donors.

Concerning this clone itself: Its cognate antigen has yet to be identified. No base quality values were provided; no much bigger clone lies one nucleotide off.

Using the deep immunoSEQ assay, multiplex PCR amplified TCR CDR3 regions from genomic DNA. Extracted genomic DNA from each cell subset was spread evenly across all wells of several immunoSEQ 96-well plates, with each plate serving as a replicate. For sorted subsets, approximately 200 ng of genomic DNA, equivalent to around 30,000 T cell genomes, went into each replicate PCR. Purified libraries were quantified with a Qubit 3.0 fluorometer, sized on a Bioanalyzer 2100, and re-quantified with the KAPA Library Quantification kit. A separate single-read 150-cycle Illumina NextSeq 550 flow cell was used to sequence each immunoSEQ 96-well plate. The study's processing was this. Because the immunoSEQ output held only junctional sequences and lacked quality scores, the filtering could not match the filtering applied to full-length reads. Sequences were annotated with PyIR, a Python wrapper for IgBLAST v1.9, and V/J genes and CDR3 were assigned using IMGT germline references. Any read was removed if the V/J assignment was weak (E-value above 1e-6), the CDR3 was missing, or the read contained stop codons, out-of-frame junctions, or ambiguous translated residues. A V3J clonotype was defined by an identical inferred V gene, J gene, and CDR3 amino acid sequence. The percentage overlap between two repertoires was calculated by dividing the number of shared unique clonotypes by the size of the smaller repertoire. RTK rarefaction, the Chao1 estimator, and Recon v2.1 estimates of unobserved clonotypes were used to assess repertoire richness. For all TCRbeta clonotypes obtained by the gDNA method from four donors, generation probabilities were computed with OLGA. Not all clones reach the TCRdb copy of this immuneACCESS table, which keeps in-frame sequences only. Checked studies attribute under half of the gap to unresolved V genes and leave the rest unexplained. The V and J calls and clone size come from that table; D and trimming were worked out from the DNA. Here the sample has 2 million to 2.5 million clones; almost 96% occur a single time. The ten largest make up around 0.13% of the sample.

Healthy HIV-negative adults with no recently reported acute infections or vaccinations were included as donors. Every donor was a Caucasian adult residing in Nashville, Tennessee, USA. CD4+ T cells were enriched by magnetic negative selection, after which naive cells were positively selected on CD45RA and the negative fraction was taken as the memory subset. Blood was collected by leukapheresis, and PBMCs were isolated by Ficoll-Histopaque density gradient centrifugation and then cryopreserved in liquid nitrogen vapor phase. Analytical flow cytometry was used to check the purity and quantity of each magnetically sorted T cell population. Genomic DNA was isolated from each sorted fraction and quantified by UV absorbance on a Nanodrop 2000c. The sequence derives from a man in his late teens or twenties in good health. The specimen sequenced was naive CD4+ T cells sorted from blood. Reading the label with the study, this specimen's cell subset or site is: CD45RA+ positively selected.

Read as DNA, the sequence is TGCGCCAGCAGCCAAGCCGAGGGAAGGGGTGAAAAACTGTTTTTT. It translates as CASSQAEGRGEKLFF. The chain joins TRBV4-1 to TRBJ1-4; a weak D assignment points to TRBD1 (5 bases agree). A distance of 13 bases separates the germline ends of V and J, which lose 1 base and 7 bases respectively. CDR3 length: 15 amino acids, cysteine to phenylalanine. Of the read, only the CDR3 DNA is kept; its 45 bases are in frame from base 1. Reading the germline V gene gives CDR1 MGHRA and CDR2 YSYEKL.